A selection of T cell receptor beta chains follows, all from one sample in a study of CD8+ T cells in alopecia areata. The data were produced by immunoSEQ multiplex PCR, yet TCRdb's version contains in-frame clones alone and is incomplete. Found here are about 82,000 clones, roughly 51% of them singletons; the top ten hold around 5%. Sequencing input: NKG2D-high CD8+ T cells sorted from blood. These receptors were collected from a human donor with alopecia areata. Both conserved end residues are part of each CDR3. The D gene is left open where the match is weak.

V: TRBV29-1; D: -; CDR3: CSVGDTYSYEQYF
V: TRBV28; D: -; CDR3: CASKGGSSSYNSPLHF
V: TRBV30; D: -; CDR3: CAWSVIPQVEQYF
V: TRBV28; D: -; CDR3: CASSSYRELGNQPQHF
V: TRBV30; D: -; CDR3: CAWSAHVSHNEQFF
V: TRBV30; D: TRBD1; CDR3: CAWTRGQGQETQYF
V: TRBV28; D: -; CDR3: CASSLSRDGENYGYTF
V: TRBV27; D: -; CDR3: CASSLSPNTEAFF
V: TRBV29-1; D: -; CDR3: CSVEHANTDTQYF
V: TRBV27; D: -; CDR3: CASGYRGELFF
V: TRBV10-3; D: TRBD1; CDR3: CAIRRTGGTDTQYF
V: TRBV28; D: TRBD2; CDR3: CASSLVAGGGIIQYF
V: TRBV10-3; D: TRBD1; CDR3: CAISEPGQGTSEQYF
V: TRBV4-1; D: -; CDR3: CASSQGPSTDTQYF
V: TRBV6-6; D: -; CDR3: CASSQLSVNEQFF
V: TRBV5-1; D: -; CDR3: CASSPFSGTVQETQYF